These T cell receptor beta chains were read from a single sample in a study of molecular identifiers for immune sequencing clone quantification. TCRdb re-derived calls from the PCR reads in MiXCR, one entry per CDR3 protein. The sample carries 90,000 or so distinct CDR3 sequences, around 23% recorded once. Sequenced: naive CD8+ T cells from blood, with Jurkat cell RNA spiked in. The receptor source for this set is a human donor in good health. Some libraries in this study had Jurkat cell RNA spiked in. Each CDR3 is given with its conserved first and last residue. The D gene is left open where the match is weak. Not all rows give a size; the values are once, few, many and, for expanded clones, a class.

size: few; D: -; V: TRBV12-3/TRBV12-4; J: TRBJ2-7; CDR3: CASRSHQGLRDEQYF; DNA: TGTGCCAGCAGATCTCACCAGGGGTTGCGGGACGAGCAGTACTTC
size: -; D: -; V: TRBV19; J: TRBJ2-5; CDR3: CASSITVTETQYF; DNA: TGTGCCAGTAGTATTACAGTTACCGAGACCCAGTACTTC
size: many; D: -; V: TRBV5-5; J: TRBJ1-5; CDR3: CASSWTADQPQHF; DNA: TGTGCCAGCAGCTGGACAGCGGATCAGCCCCAGCATTTT
size: many; D: -; V: TRBV6-2/TRBV6-3; J: TRBJ1-1; CDR3: CASSYEGSTEAFF; DNA: TGTGCCAGCAGTTACGAGGGGTCCACTGAAGCTTTCTTT
size: many; D: -; V: TRBV6-5; J: TRBJ2-3; CDR3: CASSYGGRSTDTQYF; DNA: TGTGCCAGCAGTTACGGGGGGCGTAGTACAGATACGCAGTATTTT
size: many; D: TRBD2; V: TRBV6-1; J: TRBJ2-7; CDR3: CASTPAAAGGYYEQYF; DNA: TGTGCCAGCACCCCCGCGGCGGCGGGAGGGTACTACGAGCAGTACTTC
size: many; D: -; V: TRBV7-9; J: TRBJ1-1; CDR3: CASSQSLLGADTEAFF; DNA: TGTGCCAGCAGCCAAAGTCTGCTGGGGGCGGACACTGAAGCTTTCTTT
size: few; D: -; V: TRBV4-3; J: TRBJ2-4; CDR3: CASSPTAAGATKNIQYF; DNA: TGCGCCAGCAGCCCCACGGCTGCGGGGGCGACGAAAAACATTCAGTACTTC
size: many; D: -; V: TRBV2; J: TRBJ2-6; CDR3: CASSGRSGANVLTF; DNA: TGTGCCAGCAGTGGACGCTCTGGGGCCAACGTCCTGACTTTC
size: many; D: -; V: TRBV9; J: TRBJ2-7; CDR3: CASSIMSGPAYEQYF; DNA: TGTGCCAGCAGCATAATGTCAGGGCCGGCCTACGAGCAGTACTTC
size: many; D: -; V: TRBV7-6; J: TRBJ2-3; CDR3: CASSLGTDTDTQYF; DNA: TGTGCCAGCAGCTTGGGCACCGACACAGATACGCAGTATTTT
size: many; D: -; V: TRBV6-5; J: TRBJ2-7; CDR3: CASSYPPGCYEQYF; DNA: TGTGCCAGCAGTTATCCCCCCGGTTGCTACGAGCAGTACTTC
size: -; D: TRBD2; V: TRBV7-3; J: TRBJ2-1; CDR3: CASSASGSSNEQFF; DNA: TGTGCCAGCAGCGCAAGCGGGAGTAGCAATGAGCAGTTCTTC
size: many; D: -; V: TRBV5-6; J: TRBJ1-5; CDR3: CASSLGVGGAQPQHF; DNA: TGTGCCAGCAGCTTGGGGGTAGGGGGGGCCCAGCCCCAGCATTTT
size: many; D: -; V: TRBV7-6; J: TRBJ1-4; CDR3: CASSLDIPKANEKLFF; DNA: TGTGCCAGCAGCTTGGACATCCCCAAGGCCAATGAAAAACTGTTTTTT
size: -; D: TRBD2; V: TRBV7-9; J: TRBJ2-3; CDR3: CASSPPSGRSHTQYF; DNA: TGTGCCAGCAGCCCACCTAGCGGGAGGTCGCATACGCAGTATTTT